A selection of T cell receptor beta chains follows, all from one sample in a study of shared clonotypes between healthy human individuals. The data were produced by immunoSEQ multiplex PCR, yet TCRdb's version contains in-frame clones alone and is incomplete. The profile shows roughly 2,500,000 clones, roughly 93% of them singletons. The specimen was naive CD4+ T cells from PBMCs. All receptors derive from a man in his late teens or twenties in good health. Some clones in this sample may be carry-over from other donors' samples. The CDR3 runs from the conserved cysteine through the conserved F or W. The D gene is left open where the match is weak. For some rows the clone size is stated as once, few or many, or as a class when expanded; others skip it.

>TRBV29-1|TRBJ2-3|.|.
TGCAGCGTACCCCCTGTAAGAGGGGCTGGAGCCGTAGCAGATACGCAGTATTTT
CSVPPVRGAGAVADTQYF
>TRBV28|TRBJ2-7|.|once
TGTGCCAGCACCTCCAACCACGAGCAGTACTTC
CASTSNHEQYF
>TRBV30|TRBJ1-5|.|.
TGTGCCTGGAGTGTAAGGTCGGGGGGAGGGCCCCAGCATTTT
CAWSVRSGGGPQHF
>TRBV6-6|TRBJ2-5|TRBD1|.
TGTGCCAGCAGTTACGGGACAGGCGGAGAGACCCAGTACTTC
CASSYGTGGETQYF
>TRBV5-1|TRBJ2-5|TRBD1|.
TGCGCCAGCAGCCTGGAAGGGGGCCCGGAGACCCAGTACTTC
CASSLEGGPETQYF
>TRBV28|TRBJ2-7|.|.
TGTGCCAGCAGTATCCCCCTAGGCGAGCAGTACTTC
CASSIPLGEQYF
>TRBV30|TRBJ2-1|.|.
TGTGCCTGGAGTGGTGAAGGTACGAGCTCCTACAATGAGCAGTTCTTC
CAWSGEGTSSYNEQFF
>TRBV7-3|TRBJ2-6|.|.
TGTGCCAGCAGCTTTCGCAGTCCCTCTGGGGCCAACGTCCTGACTTTC
CASSFRSPSGANVLTF
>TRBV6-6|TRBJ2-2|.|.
TGTGCCAGCAGTCTAACAGAGTCCTTTGGCGGGGAGCTGTTTTTT
CASSLTESFGGELFF
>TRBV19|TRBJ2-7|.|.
TGTGCCAGTAGTTATAACTACGAGCAGTACTTC
CASSYNYEQYF
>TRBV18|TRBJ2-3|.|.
TGTGCCAGCTCACCGGTCGGGGATACGCAGTATTTT
CASSPVGDTQYF
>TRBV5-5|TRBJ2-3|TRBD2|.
TGTGCCAGCGGGGGGACTAACACAGATACGCAGTATTTT
CASGGTNTDTQYF
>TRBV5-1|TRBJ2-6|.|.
TGCGCCAGCGTCCTTCTGGTGAGGGCCAACGTCCTGACTTTC
CASVLLVRANVLTF
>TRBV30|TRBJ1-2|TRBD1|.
TGTGCCTGGACCGGACAGGGATCTAACTATGGCTACACCTTC
CAWTGQGSNYGYTF
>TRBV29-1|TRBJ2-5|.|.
TGCAGCGTTGGTGGGGAAGAGACCCAGTACTTC
CSVGGEETQYF
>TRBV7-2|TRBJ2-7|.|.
TGTGCCAGCAGCTTTGATGGGGGGCACTCCTACGAGCAGTACTTC
CASSFDGGHSYEQYF
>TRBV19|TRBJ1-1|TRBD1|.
TGTGCCAGTAGGAAGGGACAGGGGAACACTGAAGCTTTCTTT
CASRKGQGNTEAFF
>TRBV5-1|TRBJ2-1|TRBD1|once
TGCGCCAGCAAACCCCACGGCTTGGGACAGGGCCCGAATGAGCAGTTCTTC
CASKPHGLGQGPNEQFF
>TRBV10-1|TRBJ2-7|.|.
TGCGCCTCCTCAGGGTTCGTCGATGGCGAGCAGTACTTC
CASSGFVDGEQYF
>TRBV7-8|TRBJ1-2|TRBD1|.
TGTGCCAGCAGCTTAGCTACAGGGGGCGCGGCTGGCTACACCTTC
CASSLATGGAAGYTF
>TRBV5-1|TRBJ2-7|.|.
TGCGCCAGCACCCTTGGGACTCGAGAAACCTACGAGCAGTACTTC
CASTLGTRETYEQYF
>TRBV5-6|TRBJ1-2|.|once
TGTGCCAGCTTACGAGCTATCTGGGGGTCTAACTATGGCTACACCTTC
CASLRAIWGSNYGYTF
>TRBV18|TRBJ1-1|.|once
TGTGCCAGCTCACCACCATACACCACTGAAGCTTTCTTT
CASSPPYTTEAFF
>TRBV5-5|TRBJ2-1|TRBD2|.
TGTGCCAGCAGCTCCGGGACTAGCGGCAATGAGCAGTTCTTC
CASSSGTSGNEQFF
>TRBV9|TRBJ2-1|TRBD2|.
TGTGCCAGCGAGCGGGATAGCTACAATGAGCAGTTCTTC
CASERDSYNEQFF
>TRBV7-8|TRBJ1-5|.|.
TGTGCCAGCAGCGTCCTTGGCCGGACGGTTGGAAATCGGCCCCAGCATTTT
CASSVLGRTVGNRPQHF
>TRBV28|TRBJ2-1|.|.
TGTGCCAGCAGTTTGGGGCGGGGTTACAATGAGCAGTTCTTC
CASSLGRGYNEQFF
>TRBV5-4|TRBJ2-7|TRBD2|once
TGTGCCAGCAGCTTGATAACTAGCGGGCCCTACGAGCAGTACTTC
CASSLITSGPYEQYF
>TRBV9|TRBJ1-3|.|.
TGTGCCAGCAGCGTAGGGGGAAACACCATATATTTT
CASSVGGNTIYF
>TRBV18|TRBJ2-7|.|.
TGTGCCAGCTCACCACAGGGGGGACCCTACGAGCAGTACTTC
CASSPQGGPYEQYF
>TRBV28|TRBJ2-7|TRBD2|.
TGTGCCACGAGGCCCGGGACTACCTTATACGAGCAGTACTTC
CATRPGTTLYEQYF
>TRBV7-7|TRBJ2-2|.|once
TGTGCCAGCAGCCTCAGGGAATCCGGGGAGCTGTTTTTT
CASSLRESGELFF
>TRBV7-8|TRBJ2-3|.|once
TGTGCCAGCAGCTTAGTTGGTAGTAACCCCACAGATACGCAGTATTTT
CASSLVGSNPTDTQYF
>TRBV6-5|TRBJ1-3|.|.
TGTGCCAGCAGTTACTCGACCGGTAGGCCCGGAAACACCATATATTTT
CASSYSTGRPGNTIYF
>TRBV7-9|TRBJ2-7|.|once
TGTGCCAGCCAATCCGGGGGTACCTACGAGCAGTACTTC
CASQSGGTYEQYF
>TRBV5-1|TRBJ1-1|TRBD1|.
TGCGCCAGCAGCTTGAGGGACAGGGAGAACACTGAAGCTTTCTTT
CASSLRDRENTEAFF
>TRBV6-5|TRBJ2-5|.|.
TGTGCCAGCAGTTACTCGCTGTCTTCGGAGACCCAGTACTTC
CASSYSLSSETQYF
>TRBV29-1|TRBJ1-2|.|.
TGCAGCGTTGGCGGAGGGAGGGGGAACTATGGCTACACCTTC
CSVGGGRGNYGYTF
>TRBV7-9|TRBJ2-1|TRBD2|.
TGTGCCAGCAGCTCGAGAAGGACTAGCGGGCAAAACAATGAGCAGTTCTTC
CASSSRRTSGQNNEQFF
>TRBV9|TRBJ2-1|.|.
TGTGCCAGTTCTCGATCCCGGGGCTACAATGAGCAGTTCTTC
CASSRSRGYNEQFF
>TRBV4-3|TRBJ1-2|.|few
TGCGCCAGCAGGGAAGTGGCGGGGTCCGGCTACACCTTC
CASREVAGSGYTF
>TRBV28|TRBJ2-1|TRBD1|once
TGTGCCAGCAGTTTAAGCCCCGGACAGGGGGCTCCCCGCCAATACAATGAGCAGTTCTTC
CASSLSPGQGAPRQYNEQFF
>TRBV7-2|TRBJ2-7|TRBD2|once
TGTGCCAGCAGCTTAGGGGGAGGGGTCCCCTACGAGCAGTACTTC
CASSLGGGVPYEQYF
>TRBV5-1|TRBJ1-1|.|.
TGCGCCAGCAGCACAGGTGGGGGAAACACTGAAGCTTTCTTT
CASSTGGGNTEAFF
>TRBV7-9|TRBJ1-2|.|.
TGTGCCAGCAGCTTAGCCATGGACGGCCCTTCGCTCACCTTC
CASSLAMDGPSLTF
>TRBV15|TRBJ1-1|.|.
TGTGCCACCAGCAGATTGCGGAATGAAGCTTTCTTT
CATSRLRNEAFF
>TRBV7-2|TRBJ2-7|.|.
TGTGCCAGCAGCTTGAAGAGTAACGAGCAGTACTTC
CASSLKSNEQYF
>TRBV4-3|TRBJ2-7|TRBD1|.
TGCGCCAGCAGCCAAATGACAGGGTTTCCCTACGAGCAGTACTTC
CASSQMTGFPYEQYF
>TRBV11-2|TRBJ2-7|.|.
TGTGCCAGCAGCTCACAGGGATACGAGCAGTACTTC
CASSSQGYEQYF
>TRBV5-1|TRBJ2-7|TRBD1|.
TGCGCCAGCAGCCTGGGGTTAGGGCAGGGGGCTGGCGAGCAGTACTTC
CASSLGLGQGAGEQYF
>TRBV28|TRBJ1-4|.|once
TGTGCCAGCAGAAACCTCATGGGGCAGGCGGGTAATGAAAAACTGTTTTTT
CASRNLMGQAGNEKLFF
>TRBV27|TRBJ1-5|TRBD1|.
TGTGCCAGCAGTGCAAAACCTACAGGGGTGGGCAATCAGCCCCAGCATTTT
CASSAKPTGVGNQPQHF
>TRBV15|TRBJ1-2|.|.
TGTGCCACCAGCAGAGGACAGGTTGTATACACCTTC
CATSRGQVVYTF
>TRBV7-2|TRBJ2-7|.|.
TGTGCCAGCAGCTTTATTCCCGTCGGGCGGCTGACTGCCTACGAGCAGTACTTC
CASSFIPVGRLTAYEQYF
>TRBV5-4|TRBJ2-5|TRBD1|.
TGTGCCAGCAGCTTACCTGGACAGGGCCTCCAAGAGACCCAGTACTTC
CASSLPGQGLQETQYF
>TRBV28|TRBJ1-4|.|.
TGTGCCAGTGGCGTGGTGGGGGGGCGAGAAAAACTGTTTTTT
CASGVVGGREKLFF
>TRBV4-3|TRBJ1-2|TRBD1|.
TGCGCCAGCAGCCAACCCGGACAGGCCGCAAACTATGGCTACACCTTC
CASSQPGQAANYGYTF
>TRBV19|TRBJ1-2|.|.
TGTGCCAGTCTTTTAAGTGGAGGGCCGAACTATGGCTACACCTTC
CASLLSGGPNYGYTF